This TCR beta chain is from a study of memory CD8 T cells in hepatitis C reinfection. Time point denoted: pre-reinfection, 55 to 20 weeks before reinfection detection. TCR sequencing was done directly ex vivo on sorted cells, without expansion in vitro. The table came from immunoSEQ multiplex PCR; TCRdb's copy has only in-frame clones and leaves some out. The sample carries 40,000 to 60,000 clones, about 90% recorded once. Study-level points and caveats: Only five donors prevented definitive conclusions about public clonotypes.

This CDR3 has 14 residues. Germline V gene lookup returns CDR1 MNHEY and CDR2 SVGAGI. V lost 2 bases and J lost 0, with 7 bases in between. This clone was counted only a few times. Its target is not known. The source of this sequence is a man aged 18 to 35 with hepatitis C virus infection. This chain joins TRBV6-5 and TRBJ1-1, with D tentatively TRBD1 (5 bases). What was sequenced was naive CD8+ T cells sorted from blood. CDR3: CASSYQGLNTEAFF. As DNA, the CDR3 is TGTGCCAGCAGTTACCAGGGCCTGAACACTGAAGCTTTCTTT.